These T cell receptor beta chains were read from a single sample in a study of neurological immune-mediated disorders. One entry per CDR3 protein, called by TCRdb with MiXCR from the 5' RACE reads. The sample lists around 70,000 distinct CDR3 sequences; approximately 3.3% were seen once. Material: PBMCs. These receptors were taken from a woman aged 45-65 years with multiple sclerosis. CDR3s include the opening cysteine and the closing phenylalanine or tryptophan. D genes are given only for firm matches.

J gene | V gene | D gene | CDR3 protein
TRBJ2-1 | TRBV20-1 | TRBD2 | CSAQAGEASSYNEQFF
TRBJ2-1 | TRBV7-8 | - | CASTPPAYNEQFF
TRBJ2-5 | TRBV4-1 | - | CASSPNLETQYF
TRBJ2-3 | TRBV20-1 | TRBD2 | CSASLAGRTDTQYF
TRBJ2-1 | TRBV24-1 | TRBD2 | CATSDSPLLAGDYNEQFF
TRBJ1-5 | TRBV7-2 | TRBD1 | CASSFTGGGQPQHF
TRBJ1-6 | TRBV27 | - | CASSLGWGNSPLHF
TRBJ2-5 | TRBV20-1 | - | CSAREGRVETQYF
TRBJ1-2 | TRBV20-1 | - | CSASLDGGYGYTF
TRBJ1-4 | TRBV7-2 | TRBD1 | CASSPPGQRHEKLFF
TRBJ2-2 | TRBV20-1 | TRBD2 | CSARVPSGAPGGELFF
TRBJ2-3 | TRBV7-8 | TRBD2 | CASSFRRLAGGTDTQYF
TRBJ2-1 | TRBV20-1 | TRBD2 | CSAPHSGSHEQFF
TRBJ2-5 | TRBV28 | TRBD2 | CASSLFAGAGETQYF
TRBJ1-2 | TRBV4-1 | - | CASSQGHDRLNYGYTF
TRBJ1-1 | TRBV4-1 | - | CASSQLIGRTEAFF
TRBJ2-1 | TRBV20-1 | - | CSARDASILVTAIYNEQFF
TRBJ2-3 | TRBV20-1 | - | CSARGAPNQYF
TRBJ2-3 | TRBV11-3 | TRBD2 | CASSLGASGRAPTDTQYF
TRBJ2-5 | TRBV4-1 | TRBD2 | CASSQVALGLAAETQYF
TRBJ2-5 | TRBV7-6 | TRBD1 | CASSLLLGTGEETQYF
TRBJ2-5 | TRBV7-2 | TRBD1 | CASSLRGSRQETQYF
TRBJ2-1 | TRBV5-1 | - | CASSLGLYNEQFF
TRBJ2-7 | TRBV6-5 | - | CASSYKQDQYEQYF
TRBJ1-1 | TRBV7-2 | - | CASSLRVGAEAFF
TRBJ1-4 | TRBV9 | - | CASSVRGGVPAKLFF
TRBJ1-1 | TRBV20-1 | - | CSANFMNTEAFF
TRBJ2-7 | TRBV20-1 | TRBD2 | CSAPRIAGNYEQYF
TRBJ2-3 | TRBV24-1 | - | CATGRGSTDTQYF
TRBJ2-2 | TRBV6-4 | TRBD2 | CASSDGGGNTGELFF
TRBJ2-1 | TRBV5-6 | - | CASSLELSYNEQFF
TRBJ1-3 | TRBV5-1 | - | CASSLSGRAGNTIYF
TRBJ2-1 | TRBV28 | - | CASSHASEGSSYNEQFF
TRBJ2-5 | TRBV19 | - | CATGTEETQYF
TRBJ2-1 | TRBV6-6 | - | CASSYSRSGGAGYNEQFF
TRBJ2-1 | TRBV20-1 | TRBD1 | CSARVVGTEGKFF
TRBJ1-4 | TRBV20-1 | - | CSARTRDEKLFF
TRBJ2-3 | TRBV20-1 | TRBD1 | CSAPNPPNADRGTDTQYF
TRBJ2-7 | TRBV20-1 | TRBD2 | CSARHSGTYEQYF
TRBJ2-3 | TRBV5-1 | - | CASSLSLPTSTDTQYF
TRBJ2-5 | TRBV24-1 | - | CATSDGGSWNSGETQYF
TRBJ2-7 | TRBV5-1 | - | CASSLVSGQGEQYF
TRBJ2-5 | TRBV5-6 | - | CASSEMGFQETQYF
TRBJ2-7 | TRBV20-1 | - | CSARGISYEQYF
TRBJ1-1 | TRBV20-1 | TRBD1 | CSDRPKGATEAFF
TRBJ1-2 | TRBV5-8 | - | CASSFPPRLRGNYGYTF
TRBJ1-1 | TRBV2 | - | CASSGPLLDEAFF
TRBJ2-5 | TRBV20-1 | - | CSAVGGTQYF
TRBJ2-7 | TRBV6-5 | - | CASGTHRARGYEQYF
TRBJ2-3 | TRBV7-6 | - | CASSPGGVVSDTQYF
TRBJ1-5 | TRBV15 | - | CATSRRNSNQPQHF
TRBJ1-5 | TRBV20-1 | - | CSARDSNQPQHF
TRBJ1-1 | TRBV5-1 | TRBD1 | CASSSKPPTGDTEAFF
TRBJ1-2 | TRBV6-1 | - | CASSERIRAGYTF